The 12 T cell receptor beta chains given below trace back to one sample, sequenced in a study of T cell responses to AZD1222 COVID-19 vaccine. Profiled with immunoSEQ multiplex PCR; TCRdb holds only in-frame clones, not every one. Here the sample spans 77,000 or so clones, around 93% being singletons. Sequenced material: peripheral blood, taken 28 days after the second AZD1222 dose. The source is an adult who received the AZD1222 COVID-19 vaccine.

The CDR3: CASSFSGTDHSYEQYF. CDR3 nucleotides: TGTGCCAGCAGTTTCAGCGGGACGGACCACTCCTACGAGCAGTACTTC. The gene calls are TRBV6-5 and TRBJ2-7; TRBD2 matches at 7 bases. The CDR3 totals 16 residues. Germline CDR1 and CDR2: MNHEY and SVGAGI. The V segment lost 4 bases and the J segment 0 bases; nucleotides outside the gene matches: 9.

J is TRBJ1-1 and V is TRBV15; D gene unclear. The CDR3 is 16 amino acids. Germline V gene data show CDR1 as LNHNV and CDR2 as YYDKDF (reference sequence). The V gene lost 0 bases and the J gene lost 0 bases, with 11 bases spanning the gap. The CDR3 sequence: CATSRDIIQVNTEAFF. CDR3 nucleotide sequence: TGTGCCACCAGCAGAGATATTATCCAAGTGAACACTGAAGCTTTCTTT.

The chain combines TRBV29-1 with TRBJ2-7; perhaps D is TRBD1 or TRBD2 (5 bases each). The germline V and J ends were trimmed by 6 bases and 0 bases, with 12 bases remaining between them. Per germline, CDR1 SQVTM and CDR2 ANQGSEA. The CDR3 has 13 residues. The CDR3 DNA follows: TGCAGCGTCAGGGACCTTAGCTCCTACGAGCAGTACTTC. This codes for CSVRDLSSYEQYF.

The V call is TRBV28, the J call TRBJ1-2; 7 nucleotides agree with TRBD1. The trim removed 6 bases at V and 5 bases at J, leaving 12 bases unmatched. Germline V gene data show CDR1 as MDHEN and CDR2 as SYDVKM. CDR3 length equals 15 residues. This chain's CDR3 is CASSPPAGTAYGYTF. In DNA form, the CDR3 reads TGTGCCAGCAGCCCCCCTGCCGGGACAGCGTATGGCTACACCTTC.

The chain employs TRBV27 and TRBJ2-5, with D uncertain. The V gene lost 5 bases and the J gene lost 1 base, with 8 bases spanning the gap. CDR3 length: 13 residues. Germline V gives CDR1 MNHEY, CDR2 SMNVEV (reference sequence). CDR3 sequence: CASSRTFQETQYF. The CDR3 DNA reads TGTGCCAGCAGTAGGACCTTCCAAGAGACCCAGTACTTC.

The rearrangement uses TRBV6-5 and TRBJ2-7; D might be TRBD1 or TRBD2, each matching 7 bases. The CDR3 contains 16 residues. Germline CDR1 is MNHEY and CDR2 is SVGAGI. V lost 0 bases and J 6 bases, leaving 18 bases between the germline ends. The CDR3 bases are TGTGCCAGCAGTTACTCGATTACGGGACAGCGGGGCGAGCAGTACTTC. Translating it yields CASSYSITGQRGEQYF.

The chain employs TRBV18 and TRBJ1-6, with 8 nucleotides matching TRBD1. CDR3 length equals 15 residues. The trim removed 4 bases at V and 5 bases at J, leaving 4 bases unmatched. CDR1 KGHSH and CDR2 LQKENI come from the germline V gene. CDR3: CASSLGQGDNSPLHF. The DNA of the CDR3 is TGTGCCAGCTCACTCGGACAGGGCGATAATTCACCCCTCCACTTT. The complete variable domain, with remaining parts taken from reference TRBV18 and TRBJ1-6, reads NAGVMQNPRHLVRRRGQEARLRCSPMKGHSHVYWYRQLPEEGLKFMVYLQKENIIDESGMPKERFSAEFPKEGPSILRIQQVVRGDSAAYFCASSLGQGDNSPLHFGNGTRLTVT.

The gene calls are TRBV10-2 and TRBJ2-3, with TRBD2 matching 7 bases. After removal of 2 bases from V and 5 bases from J, the junction contained 7 bases not matched to a gene. This CDR3 is 15 amino acids long. Germline-derived CDR1 and CDR2 are WSHSY and SAAADI. The CDR3 region is CASSELRTRKDTQYF. CDR3 bases: TGCGCCAGCAGTGAGCTAAGGACTAGAAAAGATACGCAGTATTTT.

DNA for the CDR3: TGCGCCAGCAGCCACCAAAGCGGGGCCTTCAATGAGCAGTTCTTC. Translated: CASSHQSGAFNEQFF. The rearrangement links TRBV4-1 to TRBJ2-1, with 7 bases fitting TRBD2. Germline-derived CDR1 and CDR2 are MGHRA and YSYEKL. J was trimmed by 6 bases and V by 3 bases; bases with no gene match: 8. The CDR3 totals 15 residues.

This clone has only a few counts. J is TRBJ2-3 and V is TRBV11-2; D possibly uses TRBD1 or TRBD2 (5 bases each). V was clipped by 4 bases and J by 1 base, with 12 bases between them. Germline-derived CDR1 and CDR2 are SGHAT and FQNNGV. The CDR3 contains 15 residues. The CDR3: CASSSSTGRTDTQYF. Written as DNA, the CDR3 is TGTGCCAGCAGCTCCTCAACGGGACGCACAGATACGCAGTATTTT.

This chain links TRBV6-1 with TRBJ1-2; no firm D call. Germline V gives CDR1 MNHNS, CDR2 SASEGT. The CDR3 loop spans 13 amino acids. V was pared by 3 bases and J by 4 bases, with 9 bases between. CDR3 loop: CASSDVGPYGYTF. CDR3 DNA sequence: TGTGCCAGCAGTGATGTCGGCCCCTATGGCTACACCTTC.

The gene calls are TRBV27 and TRBJ2-1; 7 bases match TRBD2. Germline assignment: CDR1 MNHEY and CDR2 SMNVEV (reference sequence). With 2 bases clipped from V and 1 base from J, the junction kept 8 bases outside the gene matches. The CDR3 is 17 residues long. The CDR3 spells CASSLEGGRPSYNEQFF. DNA of the CDR3: TGTGCCAGCAGTTTAGAGGGAGGGAGACCTTCCTACAATGAGCAGTTCTTC.